This T cell receptor (beta chain) was sequenced for a study of CD8+ T cells in alopecia areata. The study's findings and limits: Since there was just one nonresponder, nobody can yet say how baseline CD8+ expansion ties to response. Clonality in lesional scalp, especially alopecia totalis/universalis, exceeded that of normal scalp.

As concerns this clone: Its antigen is unknown.

The germline gives CDR1 LNHNV, CDR2 YYDKDF (reference sequence). This CDR3 is built from 14 residues. The V end lost 1 base, the J end lost 1 base, and 7 bases lay between the germline ends. This sample's treatment: oral pan-JAK inhibitor, 5-10 mg twice daily. Individuals with alopecia areata gave both lesional scalp punch biopsies and peripheral blood for collection. T lymphocytes (CD4+ and CD8+) were sorted from PBMCs. Reverse transcribed after extraction, RNA yielded cDNA as the sequencing template. Sequenced by immunoSEQ multiplex PCR; TCRdb stores in-frame clones only, minus some. In the table there are roughly 220,000 clones, under 40% of which are singletons.

This clonotype originated in a human donor with alopecia areata. The rearrangement links TRBV15 to TRBJ1-1; no reliable D call. This sample comprised CD4+ T cells sorted from blood, obtained at approximately week 30, from a patient treated with tofacitinib. CDR3 nucleotide sequence: TGTGCCACCAGCAGAGGCGGCGGGAACACTGAAGCTTTCTTT. Translating gives CATSRGGGNTEAFF.